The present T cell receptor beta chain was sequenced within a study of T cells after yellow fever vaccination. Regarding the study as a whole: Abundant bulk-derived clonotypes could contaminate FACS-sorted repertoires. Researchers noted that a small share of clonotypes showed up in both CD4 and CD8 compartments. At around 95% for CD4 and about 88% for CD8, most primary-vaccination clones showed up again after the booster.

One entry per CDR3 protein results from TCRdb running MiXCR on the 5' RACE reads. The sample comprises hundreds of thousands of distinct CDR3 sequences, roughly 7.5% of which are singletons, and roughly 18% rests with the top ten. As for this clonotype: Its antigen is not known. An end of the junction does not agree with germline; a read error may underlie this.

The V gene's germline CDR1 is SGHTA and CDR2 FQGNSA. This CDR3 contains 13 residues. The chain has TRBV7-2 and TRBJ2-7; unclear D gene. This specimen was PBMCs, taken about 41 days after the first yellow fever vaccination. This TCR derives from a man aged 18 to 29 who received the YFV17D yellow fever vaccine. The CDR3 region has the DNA TGTGCCAGCAGCTTACCCCCGTCCTCTCCCGGTGACTTC. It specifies CASSLPPSSPGDF.